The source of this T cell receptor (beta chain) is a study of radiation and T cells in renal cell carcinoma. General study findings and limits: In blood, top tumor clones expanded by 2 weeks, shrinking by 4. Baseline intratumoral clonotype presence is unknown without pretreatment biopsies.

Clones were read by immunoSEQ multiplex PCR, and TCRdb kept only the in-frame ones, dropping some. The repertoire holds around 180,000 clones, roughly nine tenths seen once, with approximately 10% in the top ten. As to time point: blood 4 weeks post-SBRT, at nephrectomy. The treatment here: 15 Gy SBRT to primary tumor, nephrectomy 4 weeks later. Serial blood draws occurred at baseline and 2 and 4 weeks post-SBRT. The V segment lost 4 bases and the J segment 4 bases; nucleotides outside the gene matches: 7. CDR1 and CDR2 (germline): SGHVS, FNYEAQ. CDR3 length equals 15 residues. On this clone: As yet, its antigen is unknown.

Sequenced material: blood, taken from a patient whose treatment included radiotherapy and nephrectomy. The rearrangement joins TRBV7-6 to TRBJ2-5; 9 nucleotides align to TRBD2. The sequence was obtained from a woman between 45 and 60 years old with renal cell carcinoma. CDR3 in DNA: TGTGCCAGCAGCTCCCGCCTAGCGGGGACAGAGACCCAGTACTTC. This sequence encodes CASSSRLAGTETQYF.